One and the same sample provided the 2 T cell receptor beta chains below, sequenced in a study of CD8 T cells in ankylosing spondylitis. Their cognate antigens are unknown. Regarding the study as a whole: A TCR beta motif of 7 or 8 highly homologous variants appeared characteristic of ankylosing spondylitis blood.

TCRdb independently ran MiXCR on the 5' RACE reads; one entry per CDR3 protein. The table shows some 800,000 distinct CDR3 sequences, with 10% to 15% occurring only once. Sequencing input: blood, either unsorted or a sorted T cell fraction (not recorded which). The source of these receptors is a male donor with ankylosing spondylitis.

This clonotype was detected many times. DNA for the CDR3: TGCAGTGCGCATGTCTTGACCGGTTATGGGGAGCAGTTCTTC. Protein: CSAHVLTGYGEQFF. The chain uses TRBV20-1 and TRBJ2-1; D remains ambiguous. Trimming left V 6 bases short and J 10 bases short, with 22 bases between. The CDR3 totals 14 residues. CDR1 is DFQATT, CDR2 SNEGSKA, per germline (reference sequence).

This clonotype was found many times. This sequence joins TRBV20-1 and TRBJ2-7; 7 bases are shared with TRBD1. CDR3 length: 12 amino acids. Germline V gene lookup returns CDR1 DFQATT and CDR2 SNEGSKA (reference sequence). The ends lost 6 bases at V and 4 bases at J; junction bases unmatched: 6. The CDR3 sequence is CSAHRGVYEQYF. CDR3 DNA sequence: TGCAGTGCCCACAGGGGCGTGTACGAGCAGTACTTC.